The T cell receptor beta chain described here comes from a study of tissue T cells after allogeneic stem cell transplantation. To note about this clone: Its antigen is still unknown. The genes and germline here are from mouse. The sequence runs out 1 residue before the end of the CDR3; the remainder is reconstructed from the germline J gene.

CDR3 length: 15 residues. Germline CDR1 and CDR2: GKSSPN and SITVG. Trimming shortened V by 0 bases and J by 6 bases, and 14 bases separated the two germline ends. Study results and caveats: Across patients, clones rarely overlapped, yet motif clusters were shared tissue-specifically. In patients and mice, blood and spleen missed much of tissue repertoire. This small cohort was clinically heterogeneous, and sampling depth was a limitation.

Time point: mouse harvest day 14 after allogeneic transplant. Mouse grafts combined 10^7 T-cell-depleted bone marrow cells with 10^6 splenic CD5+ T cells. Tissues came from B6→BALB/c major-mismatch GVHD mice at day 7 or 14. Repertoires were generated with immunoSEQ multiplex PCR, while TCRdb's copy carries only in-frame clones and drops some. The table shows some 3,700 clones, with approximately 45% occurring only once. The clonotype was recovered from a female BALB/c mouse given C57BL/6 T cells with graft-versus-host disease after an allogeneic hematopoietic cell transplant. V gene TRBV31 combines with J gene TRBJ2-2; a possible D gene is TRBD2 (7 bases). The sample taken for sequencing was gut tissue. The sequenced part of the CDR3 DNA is TGTGCCTGGAGTCTAGAGGTGGGGGGCGCCGGGCAGCTCTAC. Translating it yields CAWSLEVGGAGQLY. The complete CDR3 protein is CAWSLEVGGAGQLYF.